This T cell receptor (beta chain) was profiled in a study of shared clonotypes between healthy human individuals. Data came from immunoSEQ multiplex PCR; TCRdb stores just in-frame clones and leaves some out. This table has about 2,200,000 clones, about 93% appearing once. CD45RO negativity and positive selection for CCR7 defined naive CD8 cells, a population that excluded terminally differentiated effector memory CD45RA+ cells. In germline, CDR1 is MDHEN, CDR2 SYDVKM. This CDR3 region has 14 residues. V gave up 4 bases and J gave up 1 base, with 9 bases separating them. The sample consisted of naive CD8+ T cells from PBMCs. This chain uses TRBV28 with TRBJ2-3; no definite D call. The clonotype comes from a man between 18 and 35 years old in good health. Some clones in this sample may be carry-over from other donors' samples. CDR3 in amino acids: CASSWPLRTDTQYF. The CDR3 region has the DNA TGTGCCAGCAGTTGGCCCCTCCGCACAGATACGCAGTATTTT. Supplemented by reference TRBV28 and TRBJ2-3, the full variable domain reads DVKVTQSSRYLVKRTGEKVFLECVQDMDHENMFWYRQDPGLGLRLIYFSYDVKMKEKGDIPEGYSVSREKKERFSLILESASTNQTSMYLCASSWPLRTDTQYFGPGTRLTVL.